The next 14 T cell receptor beta chains were all read from a single sample in a study of blood T cell repertoires in COVID-19. The method was immunoSEQ multiplex PCR; TCRdb's version includes in-frame clones alone and lacks a portion of them. The repertoire holds tens of thousands of clones, with around 83% as singletons. Sequencing input: peripheral blood. The receptor source for this set is a human donor with acute or convalescent COVID-19. The donor label of this sample is uncertain.

This chain connects TRBV10-2 to TRBJ2-7, with TRBD2 matching over 13 bases. After removal of 8 bases from V and 2 bases from J, the junction contained 6 bases not matched to a gene. Germline values: CDR1 WSHSY, CDR2 SAAADI. This CDR3 has 15 amino acids. The CDR3 DNA is TGCGCCAGCGCTCCGGGACTAGCGGGGACCTACGAGCAGTACTTC. This translates into CASAPGLAGTYEQYF.

This rearrangement joins TRBV18 to TRBJ1-6, with 7 nucleotides matching TRBD1. V lost 5 bases to trimming and J lost 9 bases; unmatched junction nucleotides: 4. The CDR3 extends over 13 amino acids. CDR1 is KGHSH, CDR2 LQKENI, per germline. As DNA, the CDR3 is TGTGCCAGCTCAGAGACAGGGCGTTCACCCCTCCACTTT. Translating gives CASSETGRSPLHF. The whole variable domain, remainder taken from reference TRBV18 and TRBJ1-6, is NAGVMQNPRHLVRRRGQEARLRCSPMKGHSHVYWYRQLPEEGLKFMVYLQKENIIDESGMPKERFSAEFPKEGPSILRIQQVVRGDSAAYFCASSETGRSPLHFGNGTRLTVT.

The rearrangement uses TRBV10-2 and TRBJ2-2; 9 nucleotides agree with TRBD2. This CDR3 is 15 amino acids long. The ends lost 6 bases at V and 2 bases at J; junction bases unmatched: 4. Germline V gene sequence: CDR1 WSHSY, CDR2 SAAADI. The CDR3 is CASRPSGVNTGELFF. The CDR3 nucleotides read TGCGCCAGCAGGCCTAGCGGGGTAAACACCGGGGAGCTGTTTTTT.

The rearrangement links TRBV24-1 to TRBJ1-1, with D unclear. The germline V gene encodes CDR1 KGHDR and CDR2 SFDVKD. The CDR3 consists of 14 residues. V gave up 4 bases and J gave up 10 bases, with 18 bases separating them. DNA of the CDR3: TGTGCCACCAGTGAGTCCCCCGGGTCCCAACCAGCTTTCTTT. It is translated as CATSESPGSQPAFF.

The DNA for the CDR3 is TGTGCCAGCAGCTGGAGTAGCGGGCTTATGAGATCCTACGAGCAGTACTTC. Amino acids: CASSWSSGLMRSYEQYF. This chain uses TRBV7-3 with TRBJ2-7; the match to TRBD2 covers 7 bases. The V gene end was trimmed by 4 bases and the J gene end by 1 base; junction bases not matched to a gene: 13. The germline V gene has CDR1 SGHTA and CDR2 FQGTGA. The length of the CDR3 is 17 residues.

This rearrangement joins TRBV7-9 to TRBJ1-1; perhaps TRBD1 as D (5 bases). The CDR3 sequence is 13 residues long. Germline CDR1 and CDR2: SEHNR and FQNEAQ (reference sequence). Trimming left V 4 bases short and J 9 bases short, with 15 bases between. DNA for the CDR3: TGTGCCAGCAGCTCTAACAGGCTGGATAAAGCTTTCTTT. Translation gives CASSSNRLDKAFF.

V and J are TRBV5-1 and TRBJ2-7; 8 bases match TRBD1. The CDR3 is 12 amino acids. Trimming removed 4 bases from V and 11 bases from J; junction bases left unmatched: 8. The germline gives CDR1 SGHRS, CDR2 YFSETQ. The CDR3 sequence: CASSQDRVNEYF. CDR3 nucleotide sequence: TGCGCCAGCAGCCAGGACAGGGTAAATGAGTACTTC.

The V gene is TRBV4-1, the J gene TRBJ1-1; no definite D call. Germline lookup yields CDR1 MGHRA and CDR2 YSYEKL. This CDR3 has 15 residues. V was pared by 6 bases and J by 0 bases, with 14 bases between. In DNA, the CDR3 is TGCGCCAGCAGTGGGTTAGGAGGTTTGAACACTGAAGCTTTCTTT. It specifies CASSGLGGLNTEAFF.

The chain uses TRBV7-2 and TRBJ2-1; 8 bases fit TRBD1. There are 15 residues in the CDR3. The trim removed 7 bases at V and 4 bases at J, leaving 9 bases unmatched. Germline V gene data show CDR1 as SGHTA and CDR2 as FQGNSA. The DNA of the CDR3 is TGTGCCAGCAAGAAGGGACAGGAAACTTACAATGAGCAGTTCTTC. Translation gives CASKKGQETYNEQFF.

The V and J genes are TRBV7-8 and TRBJ1-5, with D unresolved. The CDR3 loop spans 15 amino acids. Germline assignment: CDR1 SGHVS and CDR2 FQNEAQ. Trimming stripped 1 base from V and 2 bases from J, with 9 bases between. This CDR3 reads CASSLGAFGNQPQHF. In DNA form, the CDR3 reads TGTGCCAGCAGCTTAGGGGCGTTCGGCAATCAGCCCCAGCATTTT. The whole variable domain, filled in from reference TRBV7-8 and TRBJ1-5, reads GAGVSQSPRYKVAKRGQDVALRCDPISGHVSLFWYQQALGQGPEFLTYFQNEAQLDKSGLPSDRFFAERPEGSVSTLKIQRTQQEDSAVYLCASSLGAFGNQPQHFGDGTRLSIL.

The DNA for the CDR3 is TGCGCCAGCAGCCCCGAATTGGGGAGAATGCAGGGCTACACCTTC. Protein: CASSPELGRMQGYTF. This chain links TRBV5-1 with TRBJ1-2; D is undetermined. Germline loops: CDR1 SGHRS, CDR2 YFSETQ. V shed 4 bases and J shed 8 bases, with 21 bases lying between them. The CDR3 extends over 15 amino acids.

The chain is built from TRBV7-2 and TRBJ1-2; TRBD1 matches 7 bases. J was trimmed by 2 bases and V by 4 bases; bases with no gene match: 7. This CDR3 is 15 amino acids long. Germline V gene data show CDR1 as SGHTA and CDR2 as FQGNSA. CDR3 DNA: TGTGCCAGCAGCTCCTCGGGACAGAAGAACTATGGCTACACCTTC. Translated, it gives CASSSSGQKNYGYTF.

This sequence joins TRBV2 and TRBJ1-1, with D possibly being TRBD1 (5 bases). Looked up from germline, CDR1 is SNHLY and CDR2 is FYNNEI. The CDR3 sequence is 15 residues long. Trimming cost V 7 bases and J 3 bases, with 18 bases left between them. CDR3 DNA: TGTGCCAGCAACGTGCAGGGCGGGGTTGACACTGAAGCTTTCTTT. This gives the protein CASNVQGGVDTEAFF.

This clone has a handful of counts. The rearrangement uses TRBV27 and TRBJ2-6; possibly TRBD2 for D (5 bases). V lost 5 bases, J lost 2 bases, and 7 bases lay in between. The CDR3 covers 14 residues. Germline CDR1 MNHEY, CDR2 SMNVEV (reference sequence). In nucleotides, the CDR3 is TGTGCCAGCAGTCCGGGGACTGGGGCCAACGTCCTGACTTTC. Translated: CASSPGTGANVLTF.